This TCR beta chain was captured in a study of blood T cell repertoires in COVID-19. Study details: The study drew acute and convalescent COVID-19 samples from the United States, Italy and Spain.

This CDR3 comprises 17 residues. Germline CDR1 and CDR2: SEHNR and FQNEAQ (reference sequence). Trimming removed 1 base from V and 3 bases from J; junction bases left unmatched: 6. The assay was immunoSEQ multiplex PCR, and TCRdb's table has in-frame clones only and misses some. Of 200,000 to 300,000 clones in the sample, approximately 89% were seen once. This clone was counted only a few times. Patients at the Seattle site were enrolled during active infection and followed longitudinally. This TCR was sampled from a woman aged 30 to 39 with COVID-19, enrolled during active disease. This rearrangement joins TRBV7-9 to TRBJ2-1; 10 positions agree with TRBD2. Sequencing used peripheral blood. The CDR3 loop reads CASSLGGASGSYNEQFF. The CDR3 DNA reads as TGTGCCAGCAGCTTAGGGGGGGCTAGCGGGAGCTACAATGAGCAGTTCTTC.